This T cell receptor beta chain was obtained from a study of OX40 agonist ivuxolimab in advanced cancers. Study information: Ivuxolimab, an antibody that agonizes OX40 (CD134), was administered to the patients. Patients treated during dose escalation were battling hepatocellular carcinoma, melanoma, renal cell or head and neck cancer.

Profiling relied on immunoSEQ multiplex PCR, and the TCRdb table lists in-frame clones only, not all of them. Among under 85,000 clones, about 86% were seen once, and the ten largest hold about 2.4%. V was trimmed by 4 bases and J by 1 base, leaving 7 bases between them. The CDR3 covers 13 residues. CDR1 and CDR2 (germline): PRHDT, FYEKMQ (reference sequence). V usage is TRBV13 and J usage is TRBJ1-2; D is uncertain. This specimen consisted of CD4+ or CD8+ T cells sorted from blood, obtained in a trial of the OX40 agonist ivuxolimab. The clonotype originates from an adult with an advanced solid tumor such as melanoma, head and neck, liver or kidney cancer. In DNA form, the CDR3 reads TGTGCCAGCAGCTCAGGTTATAACTATGGCTACACCTTC. It codes for CASSSGYNYGYTF. Full variable domain (missing parts from reference TRBV13 and TRBJ1-2): AAGVIQSPRHLIKEKRETATLKCYPIPRHDTVYWYQQGPGQDPQFLISFYEKMQSDKGSIPDRFSAQQFSDYHSELNMSSLELGDSALYFCASSSGYNYGYTFGSGTRLTVV.